What follows are 2 T cell receptor beta chains derived from one specimen sequenced in a study of response to subunit inactivated influenza vaccine. A single record per CDR3 protein comes from TCRdb applying MiXCR to the RT-PCR reads. The table records fewer than 700,000 distinct CDR3 sequences, roughly 13% of them present only once. The sequencing used PBMCs from blood, collected roughly 46 days after vaccination. These receptor sequences come from a man aged 45-65 years who received an inactivated influenza vaccine.

This clonotype was observed a few times. The J gene is TRBJ1-2, the V gene TRBV12-3 or TRBV12-4; no reliable D call. CDR3 length: 14 residues. Trimming removed 3 bases at V and 1 base at J, with 9 bases between. CDR3 coding DNA: TGTGCCAGCAGTTTCCGGGAGCTTAACTATGGCTACACCTTC. Its translation: CASSFRELNYGYTF.

This chain uses TRBV6-2 or TRBV6-3 with TRBJ1-2; no firm D call. The CDR3 contains 13 residues. The V gene lost 0 bases and the J gene lost 8 bases, with 10 bases spanning the gap. Per the germline V gene, CDR1 is MNHEY and CDR2 is SVGEGT. Written as DNA, the CDR3 is TGTGCCAGCAGTTACTCGAAAGGGAGCGGCTACACCTTC. It is translated as CASSYSKGSGYTF.